This T cell receptor beta chain was identified in a study of cytomegalovirus exposure and HLA in healthy donors. Study-wide results and caveats: Exclusion as indistinguishable affected some V segments, including TRBV6-2 and TRBV6-3. As a later analysis showed, a missense DCLRE1C variant was linked to trimming of TCR beta V- and J-genes.

Details on this clone: Its antigen is as yet unknown.

The V and J ends lost 4 bases and 8 bases respectively, with 15 bases between them. Looked up from germline, CDR1 is SGHRS and CDR2 is YFSETQ. This CDR3 is built from 14 residues. These donors counted as nominally healthy when sampled, but unrecorded immune exposures were likely. In the PCR, 60 Vbeta and 13 Jbeta primers were used. Repertoires were generated with immunoSEQ multiplex PCR, while TCRdb's copy carries only in-frame clones and drops some. This sample's table has 60,000 or so clones. Input material: PBMCs. The origin of this receptor is a man aged 50-59 years in good health and CMV-seropositive. V is TRBV5-1 and J is TRBJ1-4; D perhaps matches TRBD1 (5 bases). The CDR3 DNA reads TGCGCCAGCAGCAAGGACAAGGCGAGGGAAAAACTGTTTTTT. Encoded protein: CASSKDKAREKLFF. The whole variable domain, filled in from reference TRBV5-1 and TRBJ1-4, reads KAGVTQTPRYLIKTRGQQVTLSCSPISGHRSVSWYQQTPGQGLQFLFEYFSETQRNKGNFPGRFSGRQFSNSRSEMNVSTLELGDSALYLCASSKDKAREKLFFGSGTQLSVL.